These T cell receptor beta chains were read from a single sample in a study of OX40 agonist ivuxolimab in advanced cancers. Libraries were prepared by immunoSEQ multiplex PCR; TCRdb keeps only in-frame clonotypes and omits some of them. Of approximately 60,000 clones listed, approximately 94% are singletons. Sample: CD4+ or CD8+ T cells sorted from blood, taken in a trial of the OX40 agonist ivuxolimab. These receptors were collected from an adult with an advanced solid tumor such as melanoma, head and neck, liver or kidney cancer. Each CDR3 is given with its conserved first and last residue. Each record gives: V gene, clone size, CDR3 length, J gene, D gene, CDR3 DNA, CDR3 protein. D genes are given only for firm matches. Rows give clone size only sometimes, using once, few, many, or a class for an expanded clone.

TRBV6-5	.	13	TRBJ1-1	.	TGTGCCAGCAGTTACTTGGTGAACACTGAAGCTTTCTTT	CASSYLVNTEAFF
TRBV15	.	13	TRBJ2-3	.	TGTGCCACCAAGGGAGTCCGTGAGTATACGCAGTATTTT	CATKGVREYTQYF
TRBV10-3	few	12	TRBJ2-7	.	TGTGCCGCAACCGGGATCCAGAACGAGCAGTACTTC	CAATGIQNEQYF
TRBV4-3	.	14	TRBJ1-5	.	TGCGCCAGCAGCCAAGTGGAGGTGCGGCAGCCCCAGCATTTT	CASSQVEVRQPQHF
TRBV9	.	16	TRBJ2-2	.	TGTGCCAGCAGCGCTAACAGGGCCACAGACACCGGGGAGCTGTTTTTT	CASSANRATDTGELFF
TRBV4-1	.	18	TRBJ2-2	TRBD2	TGCGCCAGCAGCCATGGACTAGCGGGTTTCTCATACACCGGGGAGCTGTTTTTT	CASSHGLAGFSYTGELFF
TRBV4-3	.	15	TRBJ2-5	TRBD2	TGCGCCAGCAGCCAATTACTACGGGGGGGAGAGACCCAGTACTTC	CASSQLLRGGETQYF
TRBV11-2	.	19	TRBJ2-1	TRBD2	TGTGCCAGCAGCTTACTGGAACTAGCGGGAGGGCCCGGGTACAATGAGCAGTTCTTC	CASSLLELAGGPGYNEQFF
TRBV7-2	.	16	TRBJ1-2	TRBD1	TGTGCCAGCAGCTTAGTAGGGGGCTCAGTAGACTATGGCTACACCTTC	CASSLVGGSVDYGYTF
TRBV4-3	.	14	TRBJ2-2	.	TGCGCCAGCAGCCAAAATGTCTACACCGGGGAGCTGTTTTTT	CASSQNVYTGELFF
TRBV6-1	few	14	TRBJ2-1	TRBD2	TGTGCCAGCAGTGGTTGGCTAGCGGGAGATGAGCAGTTCTTC	CASSGWLAGDEQFF
TRBV7-9	few	12	TRBJ1-1	.	TGTGCCAGCAGCTTGGGGGGGTCTGAAGCTTTCTTT	CASSLGGSEAFF
TRBV10-2	.	15	TRBJ2-1	TRBD2	TGCGCCAGCAGTGAGCTAGCGGGAGGGCCGAATGAGCAGTTCTTC	CASSELAGGPNEQFF
TRBV5-6	.	14	TRBJ2-7	TRBD2	TGTGCCAGCAGACCCTATGGCGGGAGTGACGAGCAGTACTTC	CASRPYGGSDEQYF
TRBV2	once	16	TRBJ2-7	TRBD1	TGTGCCAGCAGGGCTACAGGGGGCGCGTCGGCCTACGAGCAGTACTTC	CASRATGGASAYEQYF
TRBV11-2	.	15	TRBJ2-7	TRBD1	TGTGCCAGCAGCTTAGGGGACAGGGAGTCCTACGAGCAGTACTTC	CASSLGDRESYEQYF
TRBV7-9	.	15	TRBJ2-3	TRBD2	TGTGCCAGCAGCTTAGAAGGGACTAGAACAGATACGCAGTATTTT	CASSLEGTRTDTQYF
TRBV27	.	16	TRBJ1-2	.	TGTGCCAGCAGTTTATCGGCGAGTTTGGGAACCTATGGCTACACCTTC	CASSLSASLGTYGYTF
TRBV5-6	.	15	TRBJ1-5	TRBD1	TGTGCCAGCAGCAAGGGACAGGGACTAAATCAGCCCCAGCATTTT	CASSKGQGLNQPQHF
TRBV27	.	17	TRBJ1-2	.	TGTGCCAGCACCAACCGATGGACAGAGGCTAACTACTATGGCTACACCTTC	CASTNRWTEANYYGYTF
TRBV9	.	14	TRBJ1-3	.	TGTGCCAGCAGCGATGGGTCCTCTGGAAACACCATATATTTT	CASSDGSSGNTIYF
TRBV5-6	.	16	TRBJ2-1	TRBD2	TGTGCCAGCAGCTTCCGACTAGCGGGAGGGTACAATGAGCAGTTCTTC	CASSFRLAGGYNEQFF
TRBV11-2	.	15	TRBJ2-7	.	TGTGCCAGCAGCTGGGGGCGAGGCGCCGTGTACGAGCAGTACTTC	CASSWGRGAVYEQYF
TRBV28	once	16	TRBJ2-1	TRBD1	TGTGCCAGCAGTTTAATTGGACAGGGGGACTACAATGAGCAGTTCTTC	CASSLIGQGDYNEQFF
TRBV29-1	few	12	TRBJ1-1	TRBD1	TGCAGCGTTACAGGGGGCGCGAGAGAAGCTTTCTTT	CSVTGGAREAFF
TRBV4-1	.	11	TRBJ1-2	TRBD1	TGCGCCAGCAGCCAAGGGACAGGCCACACCTTC	CASSQGTGHTF
TRBV30	.	17	TRBJ2-5	.	TGTGCCTGGAGTGTTAAGTCGGTGGCGGTCCTTCAAGAGACCCAGTACTTC	CAWSVKSVAVLQETQYF
TRBV27	.	13	TRBJ1-3	.	TGTGCCAGCAGTCCCTCCTCTGGAAACACCATATATTTT	CASSPSSGNTIYF